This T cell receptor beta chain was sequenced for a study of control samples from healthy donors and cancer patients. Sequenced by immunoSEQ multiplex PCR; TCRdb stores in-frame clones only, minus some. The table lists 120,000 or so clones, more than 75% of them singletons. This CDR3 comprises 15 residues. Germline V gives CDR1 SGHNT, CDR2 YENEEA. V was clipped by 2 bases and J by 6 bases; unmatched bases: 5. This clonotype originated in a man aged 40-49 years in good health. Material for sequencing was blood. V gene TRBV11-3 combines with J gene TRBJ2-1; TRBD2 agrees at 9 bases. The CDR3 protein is CASSLMRGGRNEQFF. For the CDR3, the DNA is TGTGCCAGCAGCTTAATGCGGGGGGGCCGCAATGAGCAGTTCTTC. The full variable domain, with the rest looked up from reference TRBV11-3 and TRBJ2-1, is EAGVVQSPRYKIIEKKQPVAFWCNPISGHNTLYWYLQNLGQGPELLIRYENEEAVDDSQLPKDRFSAERLKGVDSTLKIQPAELGDSAVYLCASSLMRGGRNEQFFGPGTRLTVL.